These 18 T cell receptor beta chains share one sample of origin, sequenced in a study of shared clonotypes between healthy human individuals. Libraries were prepared by immunoSEQ multiplex PCR; TCRdb keeps only in-frame clonotypes and omits some of them. The profile covers roughly 2 million clones, with roughly 94% appearing a single time and more than 0.1% taken by the ten largest. The material sequenced was naive CD4+ T cells sorted from blood. Documented subset: CD45RA+ positively selected. These receptors were obtained from a man aged 18 to 29 in good health.

This sequence joins TRBV30 and TRBJ1-2, with D unresolved. V was trimmed by 0 bases and J by 2 bases, leaving 7 bases between them. The CDR3 has 13 residues. Germline V gives CDR1 GTSNPN, CDR2 SVGIG (reference sequence). CDR3 sequence reads: CAWSVILNYGYTF. The CDR3 coding sequence is TGTGCCTGGAGTGTTATACTGAACTATGGCTACACCTTC.

V usage is TRBV5-4 and J usage is TRBJ2-7; possibly TRBD1 for D (6 bases). V lost 4 bases, J lost 3 bases, and 14 bases lay in between. The CDR3 covers 14 residues. Germline V gene sequence: CDR1 SGHNT, CDR2 YYREEE (reference sequence). DNA for the CDR3: TGTGCCAGCAGCAGGTCGGGACAAAACTACGAGCAGTACTTC. Translating gives CASSRSGQNYEQYF. Variable domain in full (rest from reference TRBV5-4 and TRBJ2-7): ETGVTQSPTHLIKTRGQQVTLRCSSQSGHNTVSWYQQALGQGPQFIFQYYREEENGRGNFPPRFSGLQFPNYSSELNVNALELDDSALYLCASSRSGQNYEQYFGPGTRLTVT.

V usage is TRBV7-2 and J usage is TRBJ1-4; TRBD1 agrees at 7 bases. In germline, CDR1 is SGHTA, CDR2 FQGNSA. The CDR3 is 14 residues long. V lost 3 bases to trimming and J lost 8 bases; unmatched junction nucleotides: 6. The DNA of the CDR3 is TGTGCCAGCAGCTTGAACAGGGGTGGGGAAAAACTGTTTTTT. Translation: CASSLNRGGEKLFF.

The rearrangement uses TRBV30 and TRBJ1-5, with a tentative D call TRBD1 (5 bases). There are 13 residues in the CDR3. CDR1 and CDR2 from the germline V gene are GTSNPN and SVGIG (reference sequence). The V end lost 5 bases, the J end lost 2 bases, and 10 bases lay between the germline ends. The CDR3 DNA sequence: TGTGCCTGGGCCGACAGTGGCAATCAGCCCCAGCATTTT. This codes for CAWADSGNQPQHF.

The chain couples TRBV5-6 to TRBJ1-2, with D perhaps TRBD1 (5 bases). The germline CDR1 and CDR2 sequences are SGHDT and YYEEEE. Between the trimmed V and J ends, which lost 8 bases and 4 bases, there was a span of 12 bases. CDR3 length: 12 residues. The DNA of the CDR3 is TGTGCCAGTGGGGGAGGATCCTATGGCTACACCTTC. Translation: CASGGGSYGYTF. The entire variable domain, with the rest obtained from reference TRBV5-6 and TRBJ1-2, is as follows: DAGVTQSPTHLIKTRGQQVTLRCSPKSGHDTVSWYQQALGQGPQFIFQYYEEEERQRGNFPDRFSGHQFPNYSSELNVNALLLGDSALYLCASGGGSYGYTFGSGTRLTVV.

The chain recombines TRBV10-3 with TRBJ1-2; D possibly corresponds to TRBD1 (6 bases). In germline, CDR1 is ENHRY, CDR2 SYGVKD. With 6 bases removed from V and 8 bases from J, the gap between germline ends came to 10 bases. The CDR3 loop spans 11 amino acids. CDR3 region: CAISRGEGYTF. In DNA form, the CDR3 reads TGTGCCATCAGCAGGGGTGAAGGCTACACCTTC.

This clone was observed a few times. Other DNA sequences in the sample encode the same CDR3. This rearrangement joins TRBV10-3 to TRBJ2-7, with TRBD1 identical over 10 bases. In germline, CDR1 is ENHRY, CDR2 SYGVKD. The V segment lost 2 bases and the J segment 2 bases; nucleotides outside the gene matches: 0. The CDR3 is made up of 14 amino acids. DNA for the CDR3: TGTGCCATCAGTGAGGGACAGGGGGCCTACGAGCAGTACTTC. Its protein is CAISEGQGAYEQYF.

The chain joins TRBV6-1 to TRBJ2-7; 9 nucleotides line up with TRBD1. The V gene end was trimmed by 3 bases and the J gene end by 5 bases; junction bases not matched to a gene: 11. Per the germline V gene, CDR1 is MNHNS and CDR2 is SASEGT. The CDR3 spans 16 residues. The DNA of the CDR3 is TGTGCCAGCAGTGATCCCCGGACAGGGGCGCGCCACGAGCAGTACTTC. Protein: CASSDPRTGARHEQYF.

The J gene is TRBJ2-7, the V gene TRBV4-1; 8 bases line up with TRBD1. Per germline, CDR1 MGHRA and CDR2 YSYEKL. The CDR3 runs 11 residues. V was pared by 5 bases and J by 8 bases, with 2 bases of the junction left unmatched. CDR3 coding DNA: TGCGCCAGCAGCGCAGGGGGCAAGCAGTACTTC. This sequence encodes CASSAGGKQYF.

The DNA for the CDR3 is TGTGCCAGCAGTTACTCGAGTAGTCGCGGGACCCAGTACTTC. This translates into CASSYSSSRGTQYF. V gene TRBV6-5 combines with J gene TRBJ2-5, with D unresolved. This CDR3 is built from 14 residues. The V gene lost 0 bases and the J gene lost 7 bases, with 12 bases spanning the gap. Germline V gene lookup returns CDR1 MNHEY and CDR2 SVGAGI.

The rearrangement links TRBV5-1 to TRBJ2-3, with 14 bases that match TRBD2. Unmatched junction bases numbered 14, after V lost 5 bases and J lost 6 bases. Germline V gene lookup returns CDR1 SGHRS and CDR2 YFSETQ. This CDR3 has 18 amino acids. The CDR3 region has the DNA TGCGCCAGCAGATGGGGGACTAGCGGGAGAGGAGTTGAGGATACGCAGTATTTT. Protein product: CASRWGTSGRGVEDTQYF.

This chain connects TRBV14 to TRBJ2-1, with 7 positions matching TRBD2. V lost 2 bases to trimming and J lost 2 bases; unmatched junction nucleotides: 3. This CDR3 spans 15 amino acids. The V gene's germline CDR1 is SGHDN and CDR2 FVKESK. As DNA, the CDR3 is TGTGCCAGCAGCCAATTCGCGGGAGCCTACAATGAGCAGTTCTTC. This sequence encodes CASSQFAGAYNEQFF.

The chain joins TRBV5-1 to TRBJ2-3; 9 bases match TRBD2. Germline trimming cut 5 bases from V and 0 bases from J; bases unmatched to any gene: 7. Germline V gene data show CDR1 as SGHRS and CDR2 as YFSETQ. The CDR3 contains 16 residues. The CDR3: CASRKALAGSTDTQYF. Here the CDR3 DNA reads TGCGCCAGCAGGAAAGCTCTAGCGGGGAGCACAGATACGCAGTATTTT.

J is TRBJ2-7 and V is TRBV11-2; 11 bases are a match to TRBD2. This CDR3 has 15 amino acids. Trimming at V came to 0 bases and at J to 6 bases, leaving 4 bases not matched to a gene. Looked up from germline, CDR1 is SGHAT and CDR2 is FQNNGV. The DNA for the CDR3 is TGTGCCAGCAGCTTAGATGAACTAGCGGGAGTCGAGCAGTACTTC. It yields the protein CASSLDELAGVEQYF.

As to this clone: The sample holds other DNA sequences that translate to the same CDR3. This chain links TRBV7-9 with TRBJ2-5; no firm D call. Germline CDR1 SEHNR, CDR2 FQNEAQ (reference sequence). Trimming took 1 base from V and 4 from J, leaving 4 bases between them. The length of the CDR3 is 12 residues. The CDR3 nucleotides read TGTGCCAGCAGCTTAGTCCTAGAGACCCAGTACTTC. Its protein product is CASSLVLETQYF.

The count of this clone is one. The chain has TRBV28 and TRBJ1-2, with 7 nucleotides matching TRBD1. The germline V gene encodes CDR1 MDHEN and CDR2 SYDVKM. The CDR3 is 13 residues long. V shed 5 bases and J 7 bases; nucleotides not matched to a gene: 7. CDR3 nucleotide sequence: TGTGCCAGCAGTCTTCGACAGGGTCTTGGCTACACCTTC. Amino acids: CASSLRQGLGYTF.

The chain joins TRBV2 to TRBJ2-3; D assignment may be TRBD1 or TRBD2 (5 bases each). There are 11 residues in the CDR3. V was cut by 6 bases and J by 9 bases, with 10 bases left in between. The germline CDR1 and CDR2 sequences are SNHLY and FYNNEI. The CDR3 sequence is CASSPWGTQYF. CDR3 sequence (DNA): TGTGCCAGCAGCCCCTGGGGGACGCAGTATTTT.

Regarding this clone: The same CDR3 also results from other DNA sequences found in this sample. In DNA form, the CDR3 reads TGTGCCAGCAGCCCAACAGGGTCCAATCAGCCCCAGCATTTT. This codes for CASSPTGSNQPQHF. The J gene is TRBJ1-5, the V gene TRBV7-9; possibly TRBD1 for D (6 bases). The ends were cut back, 5 bases at V and 3 bases at J, with 11 bases in the middle. Per the germline V gene, CDR1 is SEHNR and CDR2 is FQNEAQ (reference sequence). This CDR3 region has 14 residues.